This TCR beta chain was obtained from a study of T cells in Graves' hyperthyroidism and ophthalmopathy. V was clipped by 1 base and J by 5 bases, with 12 bases between them. The germline gives CDR1 SGHDN, CDR2 FVKESK. The CDR3 is made up of 14 amino acids. Note on this clonotype: What it recognizes is unknown.

Study-level points and caveats: The model made its ophthalmopathy prediction, and onset followed a median around six months later.

Graves' hyperthyroidism was deemed stable absent ophthalmopathy progression within 18 months. The source material, RNA transcripts, was used to amplify TCR beta CDR3 regions. TCR CDR3 regions were first amplified by RT-PCR with HTBI primers. TCRdb redid the calling of the multiplex PCR reads with MiXCR, one entry per CDR3 protein. The sample holds approximately 530,000 distinct CDR3 sequences, about a sixth seen once. The genes are TRBV14 and TRBJ2-7; possibly TRBD2 for D (6 bases). The clonotype comes from a woman younger than 35 with Graves' hyperthyroidism. Sequenced material: blood. The CDR3 here is CASSQGRWRDEQYF. CDR3 DNA sequence: TGTGCCAGCAGCCAAGGACGCTGGAGGGACGAGCAGTACTTC.